This section outlines one T cell receptor beta chain sequence together with its context. The sample belongs to a study of blood T cell repertoires in COVID-19. The CDR3 consists of 15 residues. The germline CDR1 and CDR2 sequences are MGHDK and SYGVNS. V gave up 6 bases and J gave up 5 bases, with 17 bases separating them. The protocol was immunoSEQ multiplex PCR, while the TCRdb copy is restricted to in-frame clones and leaves out a portion. The data show around 260,000 clones, with 80% to 90% seen just once and approximately 2.3% held by the top ten. The sample comprised peripheral blood. J is TRBJ2-1 and V is TRBV25-1; D is perhaps TRBD2 (6 bases). The source is a woman aged 50 to 60 with acute or convalescent COVID-19. The CDR3 region has the DNA TGTGCCAGCAGCGATGGGACTGAGCCGAACAATGAGCAGTTCTTC. Encoded protein: CASSDGTEPNNEQFF.